The 19 T cell receptor beta chains reported below all come from one sample, sequenced in a study of spatial heterogeneity in lung cancer. The study's findings and limits: Expanded intratumoral alpha and beta TCR counts tracked tumor mutation counts.

TCRdb processed the 5' RACE reads anew with MiXCR; each CDR3 protein has one entry. The table shows over 15,000 distinct CDR3 sequences, with roughly 10% occurring only once. The time point here: sample taken at primary tumor resection. These receptors lack a known antigen. The sample here was lung tumor tissue, taken at surgery. These receptors all stem from a female donor with early-stage non-small cell lung cancer.

This clonotype has more than one count but fewer than ten. This beta chain is an off-target read within a library intended for alpha chains, so its frequency means little. The chain is built from TRBV7-8 and TRBJ2-7; TRBD1 aligns across 7 bases. The germline V gene has CDR1 SGHVS and CDR2 FQNEAQ. The ends lost 3 bases at V and 2 bases at J; junction bases unmatched: 10. CDR3 length: 16 amino acids. The CDR3 region is CASSLGTHGTAYEQYF. Written as DNA, the CDR3 is TGTGCCAGCAGCTTGGGAACTCACGGGACAGCCTACGAGCAGTACTTC.

This clonotype was recorded at least ten times. The size of this beta chain means little, since it is a stray read in a library made for alpha chains. The V and J genes are TRBV4-2 and TRBJ2-7; 8 nucleotides line up with TRBD1. This CDR3 region has 17 residues. J lost 3 bases, V lost 1 base, and 11 bases had no gene match. In germline, CDR1 is LGHNA, CDR2 YNFKEQ. The CDR3 DNA reads TGTGCCAGCAGCCAAGGAAGACAGGGGACCTCCTACTACGAGCAGTACTTC. Residues: CASSQGRQGTSYYEQYF.

This clonotype was recorded at least ten times. Being off target in a library aimed at alpha chains, this beta chain has a size of little meaning. The gene calls are TRBV4-2 and TRBJ2-7; 8 positions match TRBD2. The CDR3 totals 15 residues. J lost 13 bases, V lost 0 bases, and 14 bases had no gene match. Germline V gives CDR1 LGHNA, CDR2 YNFKEQ. The CDR3 DNA reads TGTGCCAGCAGCCAAGATCTCCCTAGAGCGGGGGCCCTATACTTC. Translating it yields CASSQDLPRAGALYF.

This clonotype was seen only a few times. The library was prepared for alpha chains; this beta chain is a stray read, so its frequency means little. The rearrangement joins TRBV12-3 or TRBV12-4 to TRBJ2-7; 8 nucleotides line up with TRBD1. The CDR3 sequence is 13 residues long. V shed 5 bases, J shed 3 bases, and the junction held 3 bases outside the gene matches. The CDR3 protein is CASSPGQGYEQYF. The CDR3 bases are TGTGCCAGCAGTCCCGGACAGGGCTACGAGCAGTACTTC.

This clonotype showed up many times. Since it is a stray read in a library aimed at alpha chains, this beta chain has a size that is not meaningful. V gene TRBV28 combines with J gene TRBJ1-5; D remains ambiguous. The CDR3 is made up of 14 amino acids. Trimming shortened V by 4 bases and J by 0 bases, and 7 bases separated the two germline ends. Germline loops: CDR1 MDHEN, CDR2 SYDVKM. CDR3 bases: TGTGCCAGCAGTTCATCTTATAGCAATCAGCCCCAGCATTTT. This codes for CASSSSYSNQPQHF.

A remark on this clonotype: This beta chain is off target for a library built for alpha chains, so its abundance means little. This sequence joins TRBV20-1 and TRBJ1-1; D unclear. Trimming stripped 4 bases from V and 4 bases from J, with 10 bases between. This CDR3 is 12 amino acids long. The germline V gene encodes CDR1 DFQATT and CDR2 SNEGSKA (reference sequence). In DNA, the CDR3 is TGCAGTGCTACCCCGAAGTTCACTGAAGCTTTCTTT. The encoded protein is CSATPKFTEAFF.

This clonotype appeared a few times. Within a library made for alpha chains, this beta chain is off target, and its count is uninformative. This CDR3 is CASSLRDRASPLHF. The DNA of the CDR3 is TGTGCCAGCAGCCTCCGGGACAGGGCTTCACCCCTCCACTTT. This rearrangement joins TRBV11-2 to TRBJ1-6; 9 bases are shared with TRBD1. V lost 5 bases to trimming and J lost 9 bases; unmatched junction nucleotides: 5. The CDR3 has 14 residues. In germline, CDR1 is SGHAT, CDR2 FQNNGV.

This clonotype was detected ten times or more. Because the library targeted alpha chains, this beta chain is an off-target read whose size means little. The CDR3 bases are TGCGCCAGCAGGGAGGGGGCCGTCAAGCTCACTGAAGCTTTCTTT. Protein sequence: CASREGAVKLTEAFF. J is TRBJ1-1 and V is TRBV5-1, with 7 bases aligning to TRBD1. Losses at the gene ends were 5 bases for V and 4 bases for J; bases not matched to a gene: 11. Germline V gene sequence: CDR1 SGHRS, CDR2 YFSETQ. The CDR3 spans 15 residues.

As to this clonotype: Being off target in a library aimed at alpha chains, this beta chain has a size of little meaning. This chain uses TRBV20-1 with TRBJ1-5, with 7 bases lining up with TRBD1. The CDR3 runs 16 residues. Germline CDR1 DFQATT, CDR2 SNEGSKA (reference sequence). After removal of 3 bases from V and 1 base from J, the junction contained 9 bases not matched to a gene. The CDR3 loop reads CSASEPAGQSNQPQHF. The CDR3 DNA reads as TGCAGTGCTAGTGAGCCCGCGGGACAGAGCAATCAGCCCCAGCATTTT.

Concerning this clonotype itself: This beta chain lies outside the target of a library built for alpha chains; its clone size means little. The V gene is TRBV20-1, the J gene TRBJ1-2, with D unresolved. The CDR3 extends over 16 amino acids. CDR1 and CDR2 (germline): DFQATT, SNEGSKA (reference sequence). Trimming shortened V by 1 base and J by 2 bases, and 17 bases separated the two germline ends. The CDR3 bases are TGCAGTGCTAGAGCCCTGGCTGTGGCACAAAACTATGGCTACACCTTC. Encoded protein: CSARALAVAQNYGYTF.

This clonotype was seen ten or more times. This beta chain slipped into a library made for alpha chains as a stray read, so its size is not meaningful. The chain couples TRBV5-1 to TRBJ2-5; TRBD2 agrees at 10 bases. Germline V gene data show CDR1 as SGHRS and CDR2 as YFSETQ. This CDR3 spans 14 amino acids. Trimming took 0 bases from V and 4 from J; bases not matched to a gene: 0. CDR3 DNA sequence: TGCGCCAGCAGCTTGGCTAGCGGGGGAGAGACCCAGTACTTC. Translated, it gives CASSLASGGETQYF.

Turning to this clonotype: The library was prepared for alpha chains; this beta chain is a stray read, so its frequency means little. This chain connects TRBV5-4 to TRBJ2-7; D might be TRBD2 (6 bases). The V gene lost 1 base and the J gene lost 3 bases, with 11 bases spanning the gap. Germline CDR1 is SGHNT and CDR2 is YYREEE (reference sequence). The CDR3 loop spans 14 amino acids. CDR3 DNA sequence: TGTGCCAGCAGCTTGAGGGACTCGATCTACGAGCAGTACTTC. Residues: CASSLRDSIYEQYF.

This clonotype was picked up many times. As an off-target read in a library built for alpha chains, this beta chain has a frequency of little significance. The chain employs TRBV6-1 and TRBJ2-1, with no clear D. The CDR3 runs 12 residues. From germline, CDR1 is MNHNS and CDR2 SASEGT. V lost 5 bases and J 8 bases, leaving 10 bases between the germline ends. As DNA, the CDR3 is TGTGCCAGCAGTCAACTTGGAGATGAGCAGTTCTTC. It is translated as CASSQLGDEQFF.

Concerning this clonotype: The library was built for alpha chains, so this beta chain is an off-target read and its size means little. V gene TRBV30 combines with J gene TRBJ2-7; TRBD2 might be the D (5 bases). This CDR3 is built from 14 residues. Germline CDR1 and CDR2: GTSNPN and SVGIG (reference sequence). The V gene lost 1 base and the J gene lost 2 bases, with 12 bases spanning the gap. The CDR3 reads CAWSGTVITYEQYF. CDR3 in DNA: TGTGCCTGGAGTGGGACTGTTATTACCTACGAGCAGTACTTC.

Ten or more counts support this clonotype. This beta chain is an off-target read within a library intended for alpha chains, so its frequency means little. This chain links TRBV10-3 with TRBJ2-3; D is possibly TRBD1 (6 bases). The V gene lost 5 bases and the J gene lost 3 bases, with 9 bases spanning the gap. This CDR3 has 13 amino acids. From germline, CDR1 is ENHRY and CDR2 SYGVKD. The CDR3 is CAISLDRTDTQYF. Written as DNA, the CDR3 is TGTGCCATCAGTCTTGACAGGACAGATACGCAGTATTTT.

This clonotype was picked up a small number of times. As an off-target read in a library built for alpha chains, this beta chain has a frequency of little significance. The chain links TRBV5-1 to TRBJ2-1; TRBD2 might be the D (6 bases). Trimming pared 0 bases from V and 9 bases from J, leaving 16 bases between. This CDR3 has 15 amino acids. CDR1 and CDR2 (germline): SGHRS, YFSETQ. In DNA, the CDR3 is TGCGCCAGCAGCTTGGAGACTAGTACGTCGGTTGAGCAGTTCTTC. This translates into CASSLETSTSVEQFF.

This clonotype has only a few counts. Because the library targeted alpha chains, this beta chain is an off-target read whose size means little. The chain uses TRBV19 and TRBJ2-3; D is perhaps TRBD2 (5 bases). Germline V gene data show CDR1 as LNHDA and CDR2 as SQIVND (reference sequence). The CDR3 totals 13 residues. Between the trimmed V and J ends, which lost 8 bases and 0 bases, there was a span of 9 bases. CDR3 in amino acids: CASGRASTDTQYF. The DNA of the CDR3 is TGTGCCAGTGGGCGGGCCAGCACAGATACGCAGTATTTT.

This clonotype has at least ten counts. Little can be read into the size of this beta chain, an off-target read in a library designed for alpha chains. This chain connects TRBV20-1 to TRBJ2-1, with 11 bases that match TRBD1. The CDR3 spans 15 residues. V shed 5 bases and J 4 bases; nucleotides not matched to a gene: 7. Per the germline V gene, CDR1 is DFQATT and CDR2 is SNEGSKA (reference sequence). The DNA of the CDR3 is TGCAGTGCTGTAGAGGGACAGGGGGGTTACAATGAGCAGTTCTTC. As protein: CSAVEGQGGYNEQFF.

This clonotype was seen a few times. Since the library was made to target alpha chains, this beta chain is a stray read and its abundance is not meaningful. CDR3: CATSRDFDRGNTGELFF. CDR3 in DNA: TGTGCCACCAGCAGAGATTTCGACAGGGGAAACACCGGGGAGCTGTTTTTT. The chain has TRBV15 and TRBJ2-2; 8 bases are shared with TRBD1. Trimming removed 0 bases from V and 2 bases from J; junction bases left unmatched: 5. The CDR3 has 17 amino acids. From germline, CDR1 is LNHNV and CDR2 YYDKDF (reference sequence).